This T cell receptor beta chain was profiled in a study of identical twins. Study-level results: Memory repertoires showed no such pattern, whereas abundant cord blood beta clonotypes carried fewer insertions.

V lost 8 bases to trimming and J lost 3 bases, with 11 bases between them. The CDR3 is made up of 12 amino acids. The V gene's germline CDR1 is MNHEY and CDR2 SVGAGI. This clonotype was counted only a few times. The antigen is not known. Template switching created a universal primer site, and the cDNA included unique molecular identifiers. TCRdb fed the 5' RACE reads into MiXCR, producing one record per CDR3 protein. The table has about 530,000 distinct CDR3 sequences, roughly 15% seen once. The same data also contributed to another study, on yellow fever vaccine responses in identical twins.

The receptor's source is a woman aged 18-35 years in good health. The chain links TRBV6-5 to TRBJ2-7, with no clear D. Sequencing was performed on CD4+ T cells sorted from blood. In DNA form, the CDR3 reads TGTGCCAGCTGGAGTACTAACTACGAGCAGTACTTC. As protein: CASWSTNYEQYF.